The 21 T cell receptor beta chains reported below all come from one sample, sequenced in a study of identical twins. TCRdb used MiXCR to reprocess the 5' RACE reads, holding one entry per CDR3 protein. Of under 300,000 distinct CDR3 sequences listed, 10% to 15% were seen once; the top ten hold 4% to 5%. These data also formed part of another study, on yellow fever vaccine responses in identical twins.

What was sequenced was memory (CD45RO+) T cells sorted from blood. Receptor source: a young woman in good health.

J is TRBJ2-2 and V is TRBV11-1; TRBD2 matches at 11 bases. This CDR3 is built from 14 residues. The V gene's germline CDR1 is SGHAT and CDR2 FQDESV (reference sequence). V shed 8 bases, J shed 3 bases, and the junction held 2 bases outside the gene matches. CDR3 coding DNA: TGTGCCAGCCAACTAGCGGGGGACACCGGGGAGCTGTTTTTT. Amino acids: CASQLAGDTGELFF.

This chain uses TRBV20-1 with TRBJ2-5; a weak D match, TRBD1 (6 bases). Deletions cut 3 bases from V and 6 bases from J, with 14 bases between. The CDR3 has 13 residues. Germline V lookup: CDR1 DFQATT, CDR2 SNEGSKA (reference sequence). CDR3: CSASWQGIQTQYF. The CDR3 DNA reads as TGCAGTGCTAGTTGGCAGGGGATTCAGACCCAGTACTTC.

This clonotype was seen a handful of times. The chain joins TRBV4-1 to TRBJ1-2; no reliable D call. This CDR3 region has 15 residues. Looked up from germline, CDR1 is MGHRA and CDR2 is YSYEKL. V was clipped by 0 bases and J by 7 bases, with 15 bases between them. This chain's CDR3 is CASSQELFGLLGYTF. In nucleotides, the CDR3 is TGCGCCAGCAGCCAAGAGTTGTTCGGACTGCTTGGCTACACCTTC.

This clonotype was detected once. The CDR3 DNA reads as TGTGCCAGCAAAAATTGGTCCCAAGAGACCCAGTACTTC. Translation gives CASKNWSQETQYF. This chain links TRBV5-4 with TRBJ2-5; D is uncertain. This CDR3 region has 13 residues. Between the trimmed V and J ends, which lost 6 bases and 1 base, there was a span of 10 bases. Germline loops: CDR1 SGHNT, CDR2 YYREEE (reference sequence).

Only a few counts were recorded for this clonotype. The chain uses TRBV12-3 or TRBV12-4 and TRBJ2-5, with D possibly being TRBD2 (6 bases). This CDR3 is built from 14 residues. Deletions cut 7 bases from V and 1 base from J, with 13 bases between. CDR3 DNA sequence: TGTGCCAGCACCCCCCCGGGGGTCCAAGAGACCCAGTACTTC. It encodes CASTPPGVQETQYF.

This clonotype showed up many times. The chain carries TRBV7-2 and TRBJ2-7, with D possibly matching TRBD2 (5 bases). CDR3 length equals 15 residues. Between the trimmed V and J ends, which lost 0 bases and 7 bases, there was a span of 16 bases. The germline V gene encodes CDR1 SGHTA and CDR2 FQGNSA. CDR3 sequence: CASSLASGGQKEQYF. The CDR3 nucleotides read TGTGCCAGCAGCTTAGCCTCTGGCGGGCAAAAAGAGCAGTACTTC. Full variable domain (remainder filled in from reference TRBV7-2 and TRBJ2-7): GAGVSQSPSNKVTEKGKDVELRCDPISGHTALYWYRQSLGQGLEFLIYFQGNSAPDKSGLPSDRFSAERTGGSVSTLTIQRTQQEDSAVYLCASSLASGGQKEQYFGPGTRLTVT.

At least ten counts were recorded for this clonotype. The genes are TRBV4-2 and TRBJ2-2; 7 bases agree with TRBD2. V dropped 5 bases and J dropped 2; count of bases not matched to a gene: 8. This CDR3 contains 16 residues. CDR1 and CDR2 from the germline V gene are LGHNA and YNFKEQ. The CDR3: CASSYETSPNTGELFF. CDR3 nucleotides: TGTGCCAGCAGCTATGAGACTAGCCCCAACACCGGGGAGCTGTTTTTT.

This chain joins TRBV19 and TRBJ1-6; possible D gene TRBD1, 5 bases. The CDR3 runs 14 residues. Trimming shortened V by 3 bases and J by 7 bases, and 10 bases separated the two germline ends. Per germline, CDR1 LNHDA and CDR2 SQIVND (reference sequence). The CDR3 spells CASSIDSRNSPLHF. The CDR3 DNA follows: TGTGCCAGTAGTATCGACAGCCGGAATTCACCCCTCCACTTT.

This clonotype was detected ten times or more. The gene calls are TRBV7-9 and TRBJ2-7; 9 nucleotides match TRBD1. Germline assignment: CDR1 SEHNR and CDR2 FQNEAQ (reference sequence). The CDR3 spans 16 residues. V lost 3 bases to trimming and J lost 2 bases; unmatched junction nucleotides: 8. DNA of the CDR3: TGTGCCAGCAGCTTTCCCGGGACAGGGTTGCCCTACGAGCAGTACTTC. Its protein product is CASSFPGTGLPYEQYF.

V gene TRBV12-3 or TRBV12-4 combines with J gene TRBJ2-3; no clear D gene. The V gene lost 5 bases and the J gene lost 0 bases, with 9 bases spanning the gap. The CDR3 sequence is 14 residues long. CDR3 nucleotides: TGTGCCAGCAGTAGAGTAACTAGCACAGATACGCAGTATTTT. This sequence encodes CASSRVTSTDTQYF.

V gene TRBV4-3 combines with J gene TRBJ2-1; 7 positions agree with TRBD1. Trimming at V came to 3 bases and at J to 10 bases, leaving 6 bases not matched to a gene. CDR3 length: 13 residues. Germline lookup yields CDR1 LGHNA and CDR2 YSLEER. The CDR3 sequence: CASSHDRDSEQFF. In DNA, the CDR3 is TGCGCCAGCAGCCACGATAGGGACAGCGAGCAGTTCTTC.

This clonotype was counted a single time. This chain joins TRBV18 and TRBJ2-5, with 8 bases matching TRBD2. CDR1 is KGHSH, CDR2 LQKENI, per germline. The V gene end was trimmed by 6 bases and the J gene end by 5 bases; junction bases not matched to a gene: 14. The length of the CDR3 is 16 residues. Here the CDR3 reads CASSSPGPAGDETQYF. CDR3 in DNA: TGTGCCAGCTCTTCCCCGGGCCCAGCGGGAGACGAGACCCAGTACTTC.

The chain employs TRBV4-2 and TRBJ2-2, with 9 bases lining up with TRBD1. Trimming removed 0 bases from V and 0 bases from J; junction bases left unmatched: 8. The germline gives CDR1 LGHNA, CDR2 YNFKEQ. This CDR3 contains 19 residues. CDR3 sequence reads: CASSQDSDRGTANTGELFF. The CDR3 DNA follows: TGTGCCAGCAGCCAAGATTCCGACAGGGGGACCGCGAACACCGGGGAGCTGTTTTTT.

The chain uses TRBV4-3 and TRBJ2-2; 11 nucleotides align to TRBD2. Germline-derived CDR1 and CDR2 are LGHNA and YSLEER. The CDR3 runs 16 residues. The V and J ends lost 0 bases and 6 bases, in that order; junction bases with no gene match: 3. The DNA for the CDR3 is TGCGCCAGCAGCCAAGATCTAGCGGGAGGTTCCGGGGAGCTGTTTTTT. Its translation: CASSQDLAGGSGELFF.

This clonotype was detected only a few times. CDR3 nucleotide sequence: TGCAGTGCTAGTCCGACTAGCGGGAGAGCTGAGCAGTTCTTC. This encodes CSASPTSGRAEQFF. The V gene is TRBV20-1, the J gene TRBJ2-1; 12 positions match TRBD2. Germline V gene sequence: CDR1 DFQATT, CDR2 SNEGSKA (reference sequence). Trimming at V came to 3 bases and at J to 9 bases, leaving 6 bases not matched to a gene. The length of the CDR3 is 14 residues.

The rearrangement joins TRBV29-1 to TRBJ2-7; TRBD1 might be the D (5 bases). V lost 1 base to trimming and J lost 6 bases, with 13 bases between them. Per germline, CDR1 SQVTM and CDR2 ANQGSEA. This CDR3 is 13 amino acids long. The CDR3 here is CSVEAQGMREQYF. In DNA form, the CDR3 reads TGCAGCGTTGAAGCTCAGGGTATGCGCGAGCAGTACTTC.

The chain is built from TRBV20-1 and TRBJ2-7; possibly TRBD2 for D (6 bases). There are 12 residues in the CDR3. The V end lost 5 bases, the J end lost 6 bases, and 14 bases lay between the germline ends. Germline CDR1 reads DFQATT; CDR2 reads SNEGSKA (reference sequence). The CDR3 reads CSAGGLACEQYF. The CDR3, as DNA: TGCAGTGCTGGAGGGCTAGCGTGCGAGCAGTACTTC.

This clonotype was recorded a few times. V gene TRBV29-1 combines with J gene TRBJ1-1; 11 nucleotides align to TRBD1. J gave up 3 bases and V 6 bases, and 0 bases lay outside the gene matches. The CDR3 loop spans 12 amino acids. From germline, CDR1 is SQVTM and CDR2 ANQGSEA. CDR3 region: CSVGQGDTEAFF. Here the CDR3 DNA reads TGCAGCGTGGGACAGGGGGACACTGAAGCTTTCTTT.

V is TRBV2 and J is TRBJ2-6; D is uncertain. Trimming removed 4 bases from V and 0 bases from J, with 19 bases in between. Germline V gives CDR1 SNHLY, CDR2 FYNNEI. The CDR3 runs 19 residues. DNA for the CDR3: TGTGCCAGCAGTGTGACGAGGCGGAAACTCAGCTCTGGGGCCAACGTCCTGACTTTC. This translates into CASSVTRRKLSSGANVLTF.

This clonotype was recorded many times. The J gene is TRBJ1-6, the V gene TRBV4-1, with 8 nucleotides matching TRBD1. This CDR3 spans 17 amino acids. The germline CDR1 and CDR2 sequences are MGHRA and YSYEKL. V lost 4 bases and J lost 5; bases outside the gene matches: 10. The CDR3: CASSPVRTGTDNSPLHF. The CDR3 nucleotides read TGCGCCAGCAGCCCGGTGAGGACAGGGACCGATAATTCACCCCTCCACTTT.

This clonotype showed up just a few times. J is TRBJ2-6 and V is TRBV6-2 or TRBV6-3; D perhaps matches TRBD1 (6 bases). The V and J ends lost 7 bases and 6 bases respectively, with 37 bases between them. Germline V gene data show CDR1 as MNHEY and CDR2 as SVGEGT. The CDR3 extends over 22 amino acids. The CDR3 DNA reads TGTGCCAGCAACTCATCTTCCACCCGGTACAGGGTGCTCCGGTCGGTGGCCAACGTCCTGACTTTC. Protein: CASNSSSTRYRVLRSVANVLTF.